This passage covers 12 T cell receptor beta chains from one sample sequenced in a study of blood T cell repertoires in COVID-19. This table comes from immunoSEQ multiplex PCR, and its TCRdb copy is limited to in-frame clones, with some not included. The data show approximately 120,000 clones, 81% seen once. The sequenced material came from peripheral blood. The receptors shown here come from a man aged 25-45 years with COVID-19, enrolled during active disease.

The rearrangement uses TRBV19 and TRBJ2-2, with TRBD1 matching over 7 bases. The CDR3 spans 14 residues. Germline CDR1 LNHDA, CDR2 SQIVND (reference sequence). With V trimmed by 5 bases and J by 7 bases, 7 bases remained unmatched. The CDR3 loop reads CASSPRQGIGELFF. The CDR3 region has the DNA TGTGCCAGTAGTCCAAGACAGGGCATCGGGGAGCTGTTTTTT.

The chain combines TRBV10-3 with TRBJ2-7; TRBD1 matches 7 bases. Trimming cost V 6 bases and J 0 bases; bases outside gene matches: 2. The V gene's germline CDR1 is ENHRY and CDR2 SYGVKD. CDR3 size: 13 residues. The CDR3 protein is CAIRDRSSYEQYF. The CDR3 DNA follows: TGTGCCATCAGGGACAGGAGCTCCTACGAGCAGTACTTC.

This chain links TRBV7-9 with TRBJ1-1, with D possibly TRBD1 on 6 matching bases. The V end was cut by 1 base, the J end by 0 bases, with 9 bases between. Germline V gives CDR1 SEHNR, CDR2 FQNEAQ (reference sequence). This CDR3 region has 15 residues. CDR3 loop: CASSLVRQVNTEAFF. CDR3 DNA: TGTGCCAGCAGCTTAGTGCGACAGGTGAACACTGAAGCTTTCTTT. The full variable domain, completed using reference TRBV7-9 and TRBJ1-1, is DTGVSQNPRHKITKRGQNVTFRCDPISEHNRLYWYRQTLGQGPEFLTYFQNEAQLEKSRLLSDRFSAERPKGSFSTLEIQRTEQGDSAMYLCASSLVRQVNTEAFFGQGTRLTVV.

The chain employs TRBV11-3 and TRBJ2-3; D is perhaps TRBD2 (6 bases). V was cut by 4 bases and J by 2 bases, with 13 bases left in between. Germline CDR1 SGHNT, CDR2 YENEEA. There are 15 residues in the CDR3. CDR3 sequence reads: CASSWRDSNTDTQYF. In DNA, the CDR3 is TGTGCCAGCAGCTGGCGGGACTCCAACACAGATACGCAGTATTTT. Combining the CDR3 with reference TRBV11-3 and TRBJ2-3 gives the whole variable domain EAGVVQSPRYKIIEKKQPVAFWCNPISGHNTLYWYLQNLGQGPELLIRYENEEAVDDSQLPKDRFSAERLKGVDSTLKIQPAELGDSAVYLCASSWRDSNTDTQYFGPGTRLTVL.

This chain connects TRBV3-1 (or the pseudogene TRBV3-2) to TRBJ2-5; D ambiguous. The CDR3 sequence is 13 residues long. Germline V lookup: CDR1 LGHDT, CDR2 YNNKEL (reference sequence). Trimming removed 2 bases at V and 1 base at J, with 5 bases between. The CDR3 loop reads CASSQRVQETQYF. CDR3 sequence (DNA): TGTGCCAGCAGCCAACGAGTCCAAGAGACCCAGTACTTC.

The chain couples TRBV4-2 to TRBJ2-3; D uncertain. V was trimmed by 6 bases and J by 0 bases, leaving 13 bases between them. The germline gives CDR1 LGHNA, CDR2 YNFKEQ. This CDR3 contains 15 residues. CDR3 coding DNA: TGTGCCAGCAGTCTCCTCACATCTAGCACAGATACGCAGTATTTT. It is translated as CASSLLTSSTDTQYF.

The V and J genes are TRBV18 and TRBJ1-4, with D perhaps matching TRBD1 (5 bases). The V end was cut by 2 bases, the J end by 2 bases, with 9 bases between. This CDR3 contains 15 residues. From germline, CDR1 is KGHSH and CDR2 LQKENI. CDR3 nucleotide sequence: TGTGCCAGCTCACCAGGGGCGCCGACTAATGAAAAACTGTTTTTT. This translates into CASSPGAPTNEKLFF.

The rearrangement links TRBV6-5 to TRBJ2-3; a weak D match, TRBD1 (6 bases). Deletions cut 0 bases from V and 1 base from J, with 11 bases between. The germline V gene has CDR1 MNHEY and CDR2 SVGAGI. The CDR3 is 16 residues long. DNA for the CDR3: TGTGCCAGCAGTTACTCGAATCCAGGGGGCACAGATACGCAGTATTTT. Its protein is CASSYSNPGGTDTQYF.

The chain links TRBV6-2 or TRBV6-3 to TRBJ2-3; D gene ambiguous. V gave up 6 bases and J gave up 10 bases, with 14 bases separating them. The germline CDR1 and CDR2 sequences are MNHEY and SVGEGT. This CDR3 has 12 amino acids. The CDR3 spells CASSLSLPPQYF. The CDR3 DNA is TGTGCCAGCAGCCTCTCCCTTCCCCCGCAGTATTTT.

The gene calls are TRBV7-2 and TRBJ2-2; tentative D call: TRBD2 (6 bases). The germline gives CDR1 SGHTA, CDR2 FQGNSA. The V end lost 1 base, the J end lost 8 bases, and 17 bases lay between the germline ends. The CDR3 sequence is 16 residues long. The CDR3 nucleotides are TGTGCCAGCAGCTTAGGCGGGATCCTAAGGACTGGGGAGCTGTTTTTT. Its protein is CASSLGGILRTGELFF.

This chain connects TRBV3-1 (or the pseudogene TRBV3-2) to TRBJ2-5; 12 bases map to TRBD2. The CDR3 has 15 amino acids. Germline V gene data show CDR1 as LGHDT and CDR2 as YNNKEL (reference sequence). V was clipped by 4 bases and J by 5 bases; unmatched bases: 5. The CDR3 spells CASSLSSGGAETQYF. The CDR3 DNA reads as TGTGCCAGCAGCCTTTCTAGCGGGGGGGCGGAGACCCAGTACTTC.

DNA for the CDR3: TGTGCCACCAGTCCTGGACTAGATGCTGATACGCAGTATTTT. Its protein product is CATSPGLDADTQYF. The rearrangement uses TRBV24-1 and TRBJ2-3, with 7 positions matching TRBD2. J lost 6 bases, V lost 6 bases, and 8 bases had no gene match. Germline-derived CDR1 and CDR2 are KGHDR and SFDVKD. The CDR3 contains 14 residues.